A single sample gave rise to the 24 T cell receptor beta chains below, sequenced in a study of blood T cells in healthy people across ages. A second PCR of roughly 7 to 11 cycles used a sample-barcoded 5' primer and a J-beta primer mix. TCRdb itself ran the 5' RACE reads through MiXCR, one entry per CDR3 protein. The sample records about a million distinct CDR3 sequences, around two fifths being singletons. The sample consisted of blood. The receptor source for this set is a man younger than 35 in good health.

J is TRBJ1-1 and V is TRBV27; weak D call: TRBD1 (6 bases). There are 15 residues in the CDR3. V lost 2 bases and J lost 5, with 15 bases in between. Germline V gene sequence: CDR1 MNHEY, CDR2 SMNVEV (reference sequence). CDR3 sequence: CASSLNRVGKTEAFF. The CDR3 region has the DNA TGTGCCAGCAGTTTAAACAGGGTTGGTAAGACTGAAGCTTTCTTT.

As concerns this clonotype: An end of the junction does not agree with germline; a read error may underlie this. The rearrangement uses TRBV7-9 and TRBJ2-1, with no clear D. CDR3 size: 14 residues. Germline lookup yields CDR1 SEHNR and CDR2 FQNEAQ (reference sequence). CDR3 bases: TGTGCCGGCCGTCCTACGGCGGAATACAATGAGCAGTTATTC. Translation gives CAGRPTAEYNEQLF. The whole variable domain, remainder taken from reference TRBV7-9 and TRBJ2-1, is DTGVSQNPRHKITKRGQNVTFRCDPISEHNRLYWYRQTLGQGPEFLTYFQNEAQLEKSRLLSDRFSAERPKGSFSTLEIQRTEQGDSAMYLCAGRPTAEYNEQLFGPGTRLTVL.

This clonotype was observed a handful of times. The CDR3 nucleotides read TGTGCCAGCAGAAGGCTTGAAGGGGAAAAAAACATTCAGTACTTC. As protein: CASRRLEGEKNIQYF. This chain connects TRBV2 to TRBJ2-4; D perhaps matches TRBD1 (5 bases). The CDR3 length is 15 residues. Between the trimmed V and J ends, which lost 6 bases and 4 bases, there was a span of 16 bases. Per the germline V gene, CDR1 is SNHLY and CDR2 is FYNNEI. Full variable domain (remainder filled in from reference TRBV2 and TRBJ2-4): EPEVTQTPSHQVTQMGQEVILRCVPISNHLYFYWYRQILGQKVEFLVSFYNNEISEKSEIFDDQFSVERPDGSNFTLKIRSTKLEDSAMYFCASRRLEGEKNIQYFGAGTRLSVL.

As DNA, the CDR3 is TGCAGTGCGCCAAGGAGCGCCTATGGCTACACCTTC. Encoded protein: CSAPRSAYGYTF. J is TRBJ1-2 and V is TRBV20-1; D remains unclear. The CDR3 has 12 residues. V was trimmed by 6 bases and J by 4 bases, leaving 12 bases between them. Per germline, CDR1 DFQATT and CDR2 SNEGSKA (reference sequence).

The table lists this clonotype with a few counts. The CDR3 region is CAIRKTGDGTEAFF. In DNA form, the CDR3 reads TGTGCCATCAGGAAAACAGGGGACGGTACTGAAGCTTTCTTT. This chain links TRBV10-3 with TRBJ1-1; the match to TRBD1 covers 7 bases. This CDR3 spans 14 amino acids. Looked up from germline, CDR1 is ENHRY and CDR2 is SYGVKD. V lost 6 bases, J lost 5 bases, and 9 bases stayed unmatched.

The chain's CDR3 is CSARDLGEAGGELFF. CDR3 DNA: TGCAGTGCTAGAGATTTAGGGGAGGCCGGCGGGGAGCTGTTTTTT. J is TRBJ2-2 and V is TRBV20-1; TRBD2 might be the D (6 bases). Trimming removed 0 bases at V and 7 bases at J, with 15 bases between. The CDR3 length is 15 residues. CDR1 and CDR2 (germline): DFQATT, SNEGSKA (reference sequence).

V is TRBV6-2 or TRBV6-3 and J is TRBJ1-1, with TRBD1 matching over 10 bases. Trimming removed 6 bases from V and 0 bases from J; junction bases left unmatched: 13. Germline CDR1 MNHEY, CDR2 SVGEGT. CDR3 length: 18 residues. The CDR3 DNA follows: TGTGCCAGCAGGCTCTGGGACAGGGGAGGATCCATGAACACTGAAGCTTTCTTT. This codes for CASRLWDRGGSMNTEAFF.

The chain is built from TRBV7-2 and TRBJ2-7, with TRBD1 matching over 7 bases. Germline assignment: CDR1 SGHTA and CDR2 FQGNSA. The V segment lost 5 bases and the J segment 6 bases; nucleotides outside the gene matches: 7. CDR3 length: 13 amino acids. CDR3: CASSQQTGFEQYF. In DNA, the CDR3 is TGTGCCAGCAGCCAACAGACAGGGTTCGAGCAGTACTTC.

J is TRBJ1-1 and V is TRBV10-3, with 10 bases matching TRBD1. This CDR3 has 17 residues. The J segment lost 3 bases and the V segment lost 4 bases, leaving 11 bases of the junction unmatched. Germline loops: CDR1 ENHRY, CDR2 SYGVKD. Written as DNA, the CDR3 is TGTGCCATCAGTGGCCGGGACAGGGGCGGAGGGTACACTGAAGCTTTCTTT. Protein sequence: CAISGRDRGGGYTEAFF.

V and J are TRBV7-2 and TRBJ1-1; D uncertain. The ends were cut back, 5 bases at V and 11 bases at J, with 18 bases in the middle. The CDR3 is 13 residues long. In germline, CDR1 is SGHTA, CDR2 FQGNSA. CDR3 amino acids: CASSLGRPQVAFF. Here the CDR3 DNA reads TGTGCCAGCAGCCTCGGACGGCCTCAAGTGGCTTTCTTT.

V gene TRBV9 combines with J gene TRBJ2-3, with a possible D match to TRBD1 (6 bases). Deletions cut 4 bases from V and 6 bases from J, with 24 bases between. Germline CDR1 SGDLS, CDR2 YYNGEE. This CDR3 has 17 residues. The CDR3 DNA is TGTGCCAGCAGCCGCGCCGGGGTCGTTCAGGGGTTTGATACGCAGTATTTT. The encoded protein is CASSRAGVVQGFDTQYF.

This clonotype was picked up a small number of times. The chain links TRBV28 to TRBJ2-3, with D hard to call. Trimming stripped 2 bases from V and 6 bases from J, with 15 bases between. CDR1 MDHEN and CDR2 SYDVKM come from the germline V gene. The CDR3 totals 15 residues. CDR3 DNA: TGTGCCAGCAGTTTAGGTCGCCCAGTCGGCGATACGCAGTATTTT. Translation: CASSLGRPVGDTQYF.

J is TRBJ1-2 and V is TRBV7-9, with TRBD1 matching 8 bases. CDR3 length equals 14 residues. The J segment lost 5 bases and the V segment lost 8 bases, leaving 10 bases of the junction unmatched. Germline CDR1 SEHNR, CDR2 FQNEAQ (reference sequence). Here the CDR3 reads CASDQGALPYGYTF. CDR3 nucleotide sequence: TGTGCCAGCGACCAGGGGGCACTTCCATATGGCTACACCTTC.

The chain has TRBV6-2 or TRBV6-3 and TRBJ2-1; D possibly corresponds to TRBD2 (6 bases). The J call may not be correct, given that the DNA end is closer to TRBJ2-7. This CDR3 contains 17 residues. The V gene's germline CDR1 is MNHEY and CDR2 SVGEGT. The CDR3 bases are TGTGCCAGCAGTTACCCCGGACTAACGGGGGTCTACAATGAGCAGTACTTC. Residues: CASSYPGLTGVYNEQYF.

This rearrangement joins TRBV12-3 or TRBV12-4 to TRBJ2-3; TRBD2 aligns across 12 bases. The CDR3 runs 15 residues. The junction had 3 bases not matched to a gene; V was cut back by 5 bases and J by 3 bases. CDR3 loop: CASSAGLAGTDTQYF. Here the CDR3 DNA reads TGTGCCAGCAGTGCAGGACTAGCGGGGACAGATACGCAGTATTTT.

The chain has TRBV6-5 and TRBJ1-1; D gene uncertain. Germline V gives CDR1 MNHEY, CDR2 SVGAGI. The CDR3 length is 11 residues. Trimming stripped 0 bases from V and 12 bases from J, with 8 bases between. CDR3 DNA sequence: TGTGCCAGCAGTTACTCACGCCGAACTTTCTTT. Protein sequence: CASSYSRRTFF.

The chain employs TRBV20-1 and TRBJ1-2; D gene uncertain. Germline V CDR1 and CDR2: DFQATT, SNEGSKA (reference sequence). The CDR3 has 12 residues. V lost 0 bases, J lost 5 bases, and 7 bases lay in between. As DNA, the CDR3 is TGCAGTGCTAGAGATAGCTGGTATGGCTACACCTTC. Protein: CSARDSWYGYTF.

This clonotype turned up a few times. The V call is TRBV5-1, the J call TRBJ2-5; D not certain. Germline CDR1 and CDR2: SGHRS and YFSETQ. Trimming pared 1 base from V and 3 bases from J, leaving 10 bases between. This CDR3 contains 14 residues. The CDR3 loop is CASSLRSSEETQYF. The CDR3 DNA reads TGCGCCAGCAGCTTGAGGTCATCCGAAGAGACCCAGTACTTC.

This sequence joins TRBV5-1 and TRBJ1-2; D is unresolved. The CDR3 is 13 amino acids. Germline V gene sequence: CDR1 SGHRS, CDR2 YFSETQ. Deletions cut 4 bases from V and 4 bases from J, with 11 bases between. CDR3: CASSPFSAYGYTF. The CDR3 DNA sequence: TGCGCCAGCAGCCCCTTCTCGGCCTATGGCTACACCTTC.

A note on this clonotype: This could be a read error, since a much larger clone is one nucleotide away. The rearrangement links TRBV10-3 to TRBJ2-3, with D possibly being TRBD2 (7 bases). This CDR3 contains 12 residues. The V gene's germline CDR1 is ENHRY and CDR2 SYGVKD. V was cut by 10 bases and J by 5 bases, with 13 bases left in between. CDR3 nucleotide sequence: TGTGCCACCAAAGGGGGGGGAGATACGCAGTATTTT. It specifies CATKGGGDTQYF.

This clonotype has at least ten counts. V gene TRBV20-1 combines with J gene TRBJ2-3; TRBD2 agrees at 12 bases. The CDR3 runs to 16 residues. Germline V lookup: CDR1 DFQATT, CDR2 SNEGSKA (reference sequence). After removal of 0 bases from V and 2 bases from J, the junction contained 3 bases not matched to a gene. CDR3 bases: TGCAGTGCTAGAGAAAGACTAGCGGGGGACACAGATACGCAGTATTTT. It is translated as CSARERLAGDTDTQYF.

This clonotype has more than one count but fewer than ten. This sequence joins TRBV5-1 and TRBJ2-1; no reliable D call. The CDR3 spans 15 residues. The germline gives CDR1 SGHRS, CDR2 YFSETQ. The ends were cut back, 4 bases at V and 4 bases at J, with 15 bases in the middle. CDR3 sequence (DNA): TGCGCCAGCAGCCCGAGAACCAACACATACAATGAGCAGTTCTTC. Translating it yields CASSPRTNTYNEQFF.

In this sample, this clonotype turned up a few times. The CDR3, as DNA: TGTGCCAGCAGCCAAGAAGGGGTCCGGGGCGGCACTGAAGCTTTCTTT. The encoded protein is CASSQEGVRGGTEAFF. This chain joins TRBV3-1 and TRBJ1-1; weak D call: TRBD1 (5 bases). V lost 0 bases and J 4 bases, leaving 15 bases between the germline ends. The CDR3 extends over 16 amino acids. Germline V gene lookup returns CDR1 LGHDT and CDR2 YNNKEL (reference sequence). Full variable domain (remainder filled in from reference TRBV3-1 and TRBJ1-1): DTAVSQTPKYLVTQMGNDKSIKCEQNLGHDTMYWYKQDSKKFLKIMFSYNNKELIINETVPNRFSPKSPDKAHLNLHINSLELGDSAVYFCASSQEGVRGGTEAFFGQGTRLTVV.

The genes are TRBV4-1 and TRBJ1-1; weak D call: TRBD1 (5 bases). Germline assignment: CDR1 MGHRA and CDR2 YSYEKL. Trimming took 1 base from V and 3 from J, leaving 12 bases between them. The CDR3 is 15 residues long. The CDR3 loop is CASSQVVGGDTEAFF. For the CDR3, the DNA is TGCGCCAGCAGCCAAGTGGTGGGGGGGGACACTGAAGCTTTCTTT.